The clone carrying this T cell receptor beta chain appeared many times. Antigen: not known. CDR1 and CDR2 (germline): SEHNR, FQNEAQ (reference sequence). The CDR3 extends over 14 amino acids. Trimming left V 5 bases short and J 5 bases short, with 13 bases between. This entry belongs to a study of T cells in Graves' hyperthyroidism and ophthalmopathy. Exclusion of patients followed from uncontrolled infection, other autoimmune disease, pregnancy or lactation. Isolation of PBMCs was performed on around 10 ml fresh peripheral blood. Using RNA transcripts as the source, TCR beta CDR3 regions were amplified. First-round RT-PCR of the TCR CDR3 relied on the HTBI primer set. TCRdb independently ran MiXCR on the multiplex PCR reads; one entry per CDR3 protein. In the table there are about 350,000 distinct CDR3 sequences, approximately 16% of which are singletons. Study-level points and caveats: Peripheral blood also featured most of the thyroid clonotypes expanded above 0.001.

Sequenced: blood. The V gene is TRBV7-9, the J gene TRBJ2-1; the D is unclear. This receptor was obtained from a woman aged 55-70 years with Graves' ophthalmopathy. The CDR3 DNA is TGTGCCAGCAGCCCCAAGGATCGAAACAATGAGCAGTTCTTC. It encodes CASSPKDRNNEQFF.